Included here is one TCR beta chain sequence, with context. These data belong to a study of blood T cell repertoires in COVID-19. Study information: The United States, Italy and Spain were the sources of the acute and convalescent COVID-19 samples.

The CDR3 runs 15 residues. V shed 0 bases and J shed 2 bases, with 11 bases lying between them. The germline gives CDR1 SGHKS, CDR2 YYEKEE (reference sequence). In the study's own analysis: Amplifying reference gene primers gave estimates of nucleated cell counts. Libraries were prepared by immunoSEQ multiplex PCR; TCRdb keeps only in-frame clonotypes and omits some of them. From that table come the V and J calls and clone size; the DNA was used to work out D and trimming. The data contain some 120,000 clones, 90% of them singletons. The V call is TRBV5-5, the J call TRBJ1-2; tentatively, D is TRBD1 (5 bases). This TCR was recovered from a human donor with active COVID-19. The donor label of this sample is uncertain. Material for sequencing was peripheral blood. For the CDR3, the DNA is TGTGCCAGCAGCTTGGTAATAGGGGCGAACTATGGCTACACCTTC. Translating it yields CASSLVIGANYGYTF.